This T cell receptor beta chain stems from a study of control samples from healthy donors and cancer patients. The data were produced by immunoSEQ multiplex PCR, yet TCRdb's version contains in-frame clones alone and is incomplete. Among 400,000 to 500,000 clones listed, about 93% were seen once. Germline V CDR1 and CDR2: GTSNPN, SVGIG (reference sequence). The CDR3 contains 16 residues. The trim removed 3 bases at V and 3 bases at J, leaving 6 bases unmatched. The chain carries TRBV30 and TRBJ1-6, with 9 bases matching TRBD1. The sample was PBMCs. The clonotype comes from a man in his forties with head and neck cancer. Here the CDR3 reads CAWSLTGGSYNSPLHF. The CDR3, as DNA: TGTGCCTGGAGCCTGACAGGGGGAAGCTATAATTCACCCCTCCACTTT. The full variable domain, rest sourced from reference TRBV30 and TRBJ1-6, is SQTIHQWPATLVQPVGSPLSLECTVEGTSNPNLYWYRQAAGRGLQLLFYSVGIGQISSEVPQNLSASRPQDRQFILSSKKLLLSDSGFYLCAWSLTGGSYNSPLHFGNGTRLTVT.